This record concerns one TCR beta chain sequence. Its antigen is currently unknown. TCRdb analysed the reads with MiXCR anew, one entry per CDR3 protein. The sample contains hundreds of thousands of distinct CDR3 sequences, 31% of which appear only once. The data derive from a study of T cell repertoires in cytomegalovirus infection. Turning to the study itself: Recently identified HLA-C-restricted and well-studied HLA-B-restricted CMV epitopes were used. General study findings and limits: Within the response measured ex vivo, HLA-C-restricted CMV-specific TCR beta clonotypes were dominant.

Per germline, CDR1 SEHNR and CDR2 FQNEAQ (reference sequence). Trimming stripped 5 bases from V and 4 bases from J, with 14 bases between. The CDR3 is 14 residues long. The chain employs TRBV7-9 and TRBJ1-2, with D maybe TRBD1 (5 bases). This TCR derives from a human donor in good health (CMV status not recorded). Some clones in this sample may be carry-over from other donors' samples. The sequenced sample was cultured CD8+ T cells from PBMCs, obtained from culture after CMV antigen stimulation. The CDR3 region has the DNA TGTGCCAGCAGCCCCGGGGCCCGGGGCTATGGCTACACCTTC. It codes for CASSPGARGYGYTF.